The 4 T cell receptor beta chains below come from one sample, sequenced in a study of graft-versus-host responses after intestinal transplantation. Some clones are missing from TCRdb's copy, which holds only in-frame ones; the method was immunoSEQ multiplex PCR. The sample lists tens of thousands of clones, 85% to 95% occurring once. Their antigen targets remain unknown. Sequenced material: unstimulated CD4+ T cells sorted from spleen or lymph node cells, taken before transplant. The source of these receptors is a human donor who was the organ donor for an intestinal transplant.

The chain uses TRBV6-5 and TRBJ2-7; TRBD1 might be the D (6 bases). Germline V gene lookup returns CDR1 MNHEY and CDR2 SVGAGI. V was pared by 10 bases and J by 6 bases, with 19 bases between. This CDR3 is 13 amino acids long. The DNA of the CDR3 is TGTGCCATCTTTATGGCAGGGGACCGCGAGCAGTACTTC. Its translation: CAIFMAGDREQYF.

This clone was detected only once. The chain joins TRBV7-3 to TRBJ2-5, with D hard to call. V was pared by 4 bases and J by 4 bases, with 7 bases between. CDR1 and CDR2 (germline): SGHTA, FQGTGA. This CDR3 is built from 12 residues. This CDR3 is CASSSLRETQYF. In DNA, the CDR3 is TGTGCCAGCAGCTCCCTTCGAGAGACCCAGTACTTC.

The genes are TRBV14 and TRBJ1-1; D gene uncertain. V lost 1 base and J 3 bases, leaving 12 bases between the germline ends. The CDR3 sequence is 15 residues long. CDR1 and CDR2 from the germline V gene are SGHDN and FVKESK. In nucleotides, the CDR3 is TGTGCCAGCAGCCAAGTGGGCAGACGCGACACTGAAGCTTTCTTT. It is translated as CASSQVGRRDTEAFF. Full variable domain (outside the CDR3, taken from reference TRBV14 and TRBJ1-1): EAGVTQFPSHSVIEKGQTVTLRCDPISGHDNLYWYRRVMGKEIKFLLHFVKESKQDESGMPNNRFLAERTGGTYSTLKVQPAELEDSGVYFCASSQVGRRDTEAFFGQGTRLTVV.

J is TRBJ1-2 and V is TRBV6-1; D unclear. The CDR3 loop spans 12 amino acids. Germline CDR1 MNHNS, CDR2 SASEGT. The germline V and J ends were trimmed by 8 bases and 9 bases, with 16 bases remaining between them. The CDR3 sequence: CASSFGGTSYTF. The DNA for the CDR3 is TGTGCCAGCTCCTTTGGAGGCACAAGCTACACCTTC.